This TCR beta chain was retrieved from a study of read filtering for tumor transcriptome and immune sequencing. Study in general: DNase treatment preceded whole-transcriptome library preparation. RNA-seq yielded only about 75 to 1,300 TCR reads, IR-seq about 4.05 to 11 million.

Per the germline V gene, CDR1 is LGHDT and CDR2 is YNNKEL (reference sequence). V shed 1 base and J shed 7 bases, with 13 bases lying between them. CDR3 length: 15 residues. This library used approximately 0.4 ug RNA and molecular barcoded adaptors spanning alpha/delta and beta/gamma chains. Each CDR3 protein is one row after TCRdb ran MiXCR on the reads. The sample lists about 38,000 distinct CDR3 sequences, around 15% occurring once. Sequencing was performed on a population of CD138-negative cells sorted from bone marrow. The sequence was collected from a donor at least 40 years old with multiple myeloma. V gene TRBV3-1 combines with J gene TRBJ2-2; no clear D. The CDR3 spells CASSQGGILSGELFF. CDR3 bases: TGTGCCAGCAGCCAAGGGGGTATATTGAGCGGGGAGCTGTTTTTT.